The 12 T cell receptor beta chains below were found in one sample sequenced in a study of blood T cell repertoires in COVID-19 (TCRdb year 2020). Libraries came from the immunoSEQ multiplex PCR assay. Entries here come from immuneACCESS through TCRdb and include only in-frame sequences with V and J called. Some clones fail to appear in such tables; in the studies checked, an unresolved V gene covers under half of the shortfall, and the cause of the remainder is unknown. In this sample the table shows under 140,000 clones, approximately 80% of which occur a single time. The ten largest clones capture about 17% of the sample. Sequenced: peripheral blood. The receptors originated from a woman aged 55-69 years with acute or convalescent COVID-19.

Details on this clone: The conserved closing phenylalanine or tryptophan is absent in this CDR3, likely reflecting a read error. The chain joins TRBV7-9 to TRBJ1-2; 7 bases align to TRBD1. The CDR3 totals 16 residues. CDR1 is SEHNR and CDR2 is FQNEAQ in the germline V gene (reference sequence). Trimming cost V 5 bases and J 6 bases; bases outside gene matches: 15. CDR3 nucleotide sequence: TGTGCCAGCAGCCAACAAGGGACAGAGGGTGCGGATGGCTACACCCTC. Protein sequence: CASSQQGTEGADGYTL.

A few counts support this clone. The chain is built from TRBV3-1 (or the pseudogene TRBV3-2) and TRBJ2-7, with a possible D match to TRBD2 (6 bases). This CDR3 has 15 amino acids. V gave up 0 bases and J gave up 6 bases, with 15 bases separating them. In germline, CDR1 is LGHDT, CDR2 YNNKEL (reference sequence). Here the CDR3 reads CASSQEIRGLGEQYF. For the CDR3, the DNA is TGTGCCAGCAGCCAAGAGATACGGGGACTTGGCGAGCAGTACTTC.

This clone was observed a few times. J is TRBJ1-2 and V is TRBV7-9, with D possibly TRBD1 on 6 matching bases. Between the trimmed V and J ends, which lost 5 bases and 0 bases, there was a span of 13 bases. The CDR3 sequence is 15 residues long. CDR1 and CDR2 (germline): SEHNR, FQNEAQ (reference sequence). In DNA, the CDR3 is TGTGCCAGCAGCCAAGGGACACCAGCTAACTATGGCTACACCTTC. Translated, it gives CASSQGTPANYGYTF. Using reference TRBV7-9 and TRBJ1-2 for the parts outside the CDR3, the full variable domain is DTGVSQNPRHKITKRGQNVTFRCDPISEHNRLYWYRQTLGQGPEFLTYFQNEAQLEKSRLLSDRFSAERPKGSFSTLEIQRTEQGDSAMYLCASSQGTPANYGYTFGSGTRLTVV.

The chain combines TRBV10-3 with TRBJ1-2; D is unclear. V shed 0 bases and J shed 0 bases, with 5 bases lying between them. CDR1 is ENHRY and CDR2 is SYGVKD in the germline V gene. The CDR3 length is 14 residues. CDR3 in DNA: TGTGCCATCAGTGAGTCATCAACTAACTATGGCTACACCTTC. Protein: CAISESSTNYGYTF.

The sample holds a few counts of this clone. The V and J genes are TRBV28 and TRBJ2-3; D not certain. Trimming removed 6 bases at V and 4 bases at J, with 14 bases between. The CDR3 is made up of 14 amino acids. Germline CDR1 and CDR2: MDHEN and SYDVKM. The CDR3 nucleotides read TGTGCCAGCAGCCCCACCCGGCAGGCAGATACGCAGTATTTT. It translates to CASSPTRQADTQYF.

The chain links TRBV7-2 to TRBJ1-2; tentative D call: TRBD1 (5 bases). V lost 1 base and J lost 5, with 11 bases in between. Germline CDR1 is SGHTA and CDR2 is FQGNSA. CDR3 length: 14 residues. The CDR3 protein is CASSLGRVIYGYTF. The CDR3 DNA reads TGTGCCAGCAGCTTAGGCAGGGTAATTTATGGCTACACCTTC.

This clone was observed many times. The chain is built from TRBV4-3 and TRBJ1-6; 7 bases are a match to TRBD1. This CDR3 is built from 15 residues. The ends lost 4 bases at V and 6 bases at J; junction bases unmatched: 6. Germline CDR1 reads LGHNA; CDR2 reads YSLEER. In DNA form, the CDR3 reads TGCGCCAGCAGCCGGTCAGGGGGTGGTAATTCACCCCTCCACTTT. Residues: CASSRSGGGNSPLHF.

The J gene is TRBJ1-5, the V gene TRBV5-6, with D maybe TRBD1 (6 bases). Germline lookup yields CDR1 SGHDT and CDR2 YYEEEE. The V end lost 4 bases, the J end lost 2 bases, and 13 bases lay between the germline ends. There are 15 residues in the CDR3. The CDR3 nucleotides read TGTGCCAGCAGCCAAACCGGGACACGCAATCAGCCCCAGCATTTT. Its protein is CASSQTGTRNQPQHF.

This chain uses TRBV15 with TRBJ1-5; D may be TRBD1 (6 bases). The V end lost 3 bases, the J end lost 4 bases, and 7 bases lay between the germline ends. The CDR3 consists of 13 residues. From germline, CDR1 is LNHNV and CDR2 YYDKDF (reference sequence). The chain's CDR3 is CATSSGQNQPQHF. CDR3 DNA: TGTGCCACCAGCAGCGGACAGAATCAGCCCCAGCATTTT. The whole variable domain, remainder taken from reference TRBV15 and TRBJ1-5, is DAMVIQNPRYQVTQFGKPVTLSCSQTLNHNVMYWYQQKSSQAPKLLFHYYDKDFNNEADTPDNFQSRRPNTSFCFLDIRSPGLGDTAMYLCATSSGQNQPQHFGDGTRLSIL.

The CDR3 region has the DNA TGTGCCAGCAGTTTCGTAAGGGGCGAACAGCCCCAGCATTTT. The encoded protein is CASSFVRGEQPQHF. The rearrangement joins TRBV28 to TRBJ1-5, with a tentative D call TRBD1 (5 bases). This CDR3 has 14 residues. Germline assignment: CDR1 MDHEN and CDR2 SYDVKM. Trimming cost V 3 bases and J 7 bases, with 13 bases left between them.

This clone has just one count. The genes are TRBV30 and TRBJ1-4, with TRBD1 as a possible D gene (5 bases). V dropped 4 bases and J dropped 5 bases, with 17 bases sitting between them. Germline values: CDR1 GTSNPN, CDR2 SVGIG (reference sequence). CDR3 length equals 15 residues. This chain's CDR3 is CAWNERGRLNEKLFF. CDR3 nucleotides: TGTGCCTGGAACGAGCGGGGGAGACTCAATGAAAAACTGTTTTTT.

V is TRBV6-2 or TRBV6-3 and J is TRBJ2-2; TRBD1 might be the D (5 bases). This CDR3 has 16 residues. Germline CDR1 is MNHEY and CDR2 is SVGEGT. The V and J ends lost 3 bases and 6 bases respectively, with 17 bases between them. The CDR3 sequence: CASSYTGKIGAGELFF. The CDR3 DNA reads TGTGCCAGCAGTTATACAGGCAAGATTGGCGCCGGGGAGCTGTTTTTT.